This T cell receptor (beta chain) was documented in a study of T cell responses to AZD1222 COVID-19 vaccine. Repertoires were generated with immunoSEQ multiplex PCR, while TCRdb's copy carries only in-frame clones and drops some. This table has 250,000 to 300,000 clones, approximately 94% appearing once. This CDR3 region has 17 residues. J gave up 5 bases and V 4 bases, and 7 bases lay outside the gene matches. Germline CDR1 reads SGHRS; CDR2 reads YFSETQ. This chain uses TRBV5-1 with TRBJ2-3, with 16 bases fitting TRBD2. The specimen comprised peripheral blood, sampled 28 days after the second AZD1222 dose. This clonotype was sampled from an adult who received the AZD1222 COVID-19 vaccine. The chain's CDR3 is CASSPGTSGRAIDTQYF. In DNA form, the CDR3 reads TGCGCCAGCAGCCCCGGGACTAGCGGGAGGGCCATAGATACGCAGTATTTT. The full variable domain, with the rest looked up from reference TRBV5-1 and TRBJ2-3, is KAGVTQTPRYLIKTRGQQVTLSCSPISGHRSVSWYQQTPGQGLQFLFEYFSETQRNKGNFPGRFSGRQFSNSRSEMNVSTLELGDSALYLCASSPGTSGRAIDTQYFGPGTRLTVL.